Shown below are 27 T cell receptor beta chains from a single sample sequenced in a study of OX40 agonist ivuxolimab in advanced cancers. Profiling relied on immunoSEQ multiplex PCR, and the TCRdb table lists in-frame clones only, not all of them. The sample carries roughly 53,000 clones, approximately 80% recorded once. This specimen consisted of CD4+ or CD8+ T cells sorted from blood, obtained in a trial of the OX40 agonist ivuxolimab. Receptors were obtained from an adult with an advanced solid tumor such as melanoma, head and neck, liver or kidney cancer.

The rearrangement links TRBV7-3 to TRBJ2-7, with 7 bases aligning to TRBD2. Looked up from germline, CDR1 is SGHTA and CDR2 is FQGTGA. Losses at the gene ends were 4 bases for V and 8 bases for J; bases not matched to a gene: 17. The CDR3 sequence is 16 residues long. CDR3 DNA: TGTGCCAGCAGCTCCACGGTGACTAGCCGGGTGGAAAAGCAGTACTTC. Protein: CASSSTVTSRVEKQYF.

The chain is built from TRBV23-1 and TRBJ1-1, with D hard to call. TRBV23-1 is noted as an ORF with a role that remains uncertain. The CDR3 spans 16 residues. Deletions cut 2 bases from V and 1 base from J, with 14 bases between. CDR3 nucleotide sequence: TGCGCCAGCAGTCAAAAACCCCACCCGTGGAACACTGAAGCTTTCTTT. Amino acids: CASSQKPHPWNTEAFF.

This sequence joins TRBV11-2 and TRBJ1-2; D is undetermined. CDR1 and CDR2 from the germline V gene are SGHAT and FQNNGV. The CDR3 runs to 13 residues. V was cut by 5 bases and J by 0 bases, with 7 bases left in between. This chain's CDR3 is CASSLTANYGYTF. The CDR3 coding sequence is TGTGCCAGCAGCCTAACAGCTAACTATGGCTACACCTTC.

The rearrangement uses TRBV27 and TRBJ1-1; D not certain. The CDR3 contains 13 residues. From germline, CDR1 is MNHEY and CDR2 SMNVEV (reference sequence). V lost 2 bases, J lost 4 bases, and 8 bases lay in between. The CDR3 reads CASSLGDSTEAFF. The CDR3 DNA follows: TGTGCCAGCAGTTTAGGGGATTCCACTGAAGCTTTCTTT.

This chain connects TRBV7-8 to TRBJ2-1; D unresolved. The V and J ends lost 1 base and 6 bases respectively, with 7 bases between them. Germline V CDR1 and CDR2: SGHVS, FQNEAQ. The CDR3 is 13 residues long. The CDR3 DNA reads TGTGCCAGCAGCTTAGGACCCGTCAATGAGCAGTTCTTC. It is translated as CASSLGPVNEQFF.

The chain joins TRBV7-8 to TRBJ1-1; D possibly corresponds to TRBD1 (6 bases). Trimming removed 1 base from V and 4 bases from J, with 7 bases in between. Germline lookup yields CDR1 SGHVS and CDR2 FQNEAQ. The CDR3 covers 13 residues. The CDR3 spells CASSLGGGTEAFF. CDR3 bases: TGTGCCAGCAGCTTAGGAGGGGGCACTGAAGCTTTCTTT.

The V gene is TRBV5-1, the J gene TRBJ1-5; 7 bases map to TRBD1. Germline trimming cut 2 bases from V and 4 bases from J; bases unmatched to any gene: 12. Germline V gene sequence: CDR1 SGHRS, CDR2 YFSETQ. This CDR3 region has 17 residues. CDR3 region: CASSLQPIQGENQPQHF. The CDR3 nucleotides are TGCGCCAGCAGCTTACAACCCATCCAGGGGGAAAATCAGCCCCAGCATTTT.

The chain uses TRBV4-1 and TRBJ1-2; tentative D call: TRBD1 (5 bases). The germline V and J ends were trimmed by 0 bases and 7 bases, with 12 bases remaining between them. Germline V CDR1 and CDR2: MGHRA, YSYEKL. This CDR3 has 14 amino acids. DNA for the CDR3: TGCGCCAGCAGCCAAGATCTGGGGGTACGTGGCTACACCTTC. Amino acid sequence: CASSQDLGVRGYTF.

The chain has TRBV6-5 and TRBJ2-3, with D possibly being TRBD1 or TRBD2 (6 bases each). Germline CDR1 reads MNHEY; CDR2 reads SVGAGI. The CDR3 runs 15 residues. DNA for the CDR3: TGTGTCTCAGGAGGGACACTACATGGGGCAGATACGCAGTATTTT. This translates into CVSGGTLHGADTQYF.

The CDR3 DNA sequence: TGTGCCAGCACCTTAACAGGGGGCTGGAATCAGCCCCAGCATTTT. Translated, it gives CASTLTGGWNQPQHF. This chain connects TRBV5-6 to TRBJ1-5; 9 bases line up with TRBD1. Trimming removed 6 bases from V and 4 bases from J; junction bases left unmatched: 8. The germline V gene has CDR1 SGHDT and CDR2 YYEEEE. This CDR3 has 15 amino acids. The entire variable domain, with the rest obtained from reference TRBV5-6 and TRBJ1-5, is as follows: DAGVTQSPTHLIKTRGQQVTLRCSPKSGHDTVSWYQQALGQGPQFIFQYYEEEERQRGNFPDRFSGHQFPNYSSELNVNALLLGDSALYLCASTLTGGWNQPQHFGDGTRLSIL.

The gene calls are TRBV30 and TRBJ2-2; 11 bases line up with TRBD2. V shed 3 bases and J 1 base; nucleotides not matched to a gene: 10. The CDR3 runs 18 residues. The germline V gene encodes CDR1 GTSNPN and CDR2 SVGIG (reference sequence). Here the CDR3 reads CAWSQHRGTSGNTGELFF. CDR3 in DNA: TGTGCCTGGAGCCAACATAGAGGGACTAGCGGGAACACCGGGGAGCTGTTTTTT.

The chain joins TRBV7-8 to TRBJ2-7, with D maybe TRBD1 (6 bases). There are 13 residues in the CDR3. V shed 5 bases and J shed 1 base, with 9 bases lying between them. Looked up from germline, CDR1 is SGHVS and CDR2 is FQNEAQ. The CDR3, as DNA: TGTGCCAGCAGCGTGGACAGTTCCTACGAGCAGTACTTC. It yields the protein CASSVDSSYEQYF.

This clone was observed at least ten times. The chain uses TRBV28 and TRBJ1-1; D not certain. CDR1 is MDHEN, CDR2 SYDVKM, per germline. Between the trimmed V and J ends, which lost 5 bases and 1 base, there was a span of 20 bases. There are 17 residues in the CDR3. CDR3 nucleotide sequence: TGTGCCAGCAGTCCCTCTTTCGTCCGAGCGTCGAACACTGAAGCTTTCTTT. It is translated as CASSPSFVRASNTEAFF.

The CDR3 DNA is TGTGCCAGCAGTACCGGGACAGGGGAGGTGTATGGCTACACCTTC. Residues: CASSTGTGEVYGYTF. This chain connects TRBV28 to TRBJ1-2, with TRBD1 matching 10 bases. V was clipped by 5 bases and J by 5 bases; unmatched bases: 8. The CDR3 has 15 amino acids. Germline lookup yields CDR1 MDHEN and CDR2 SYDVKM.

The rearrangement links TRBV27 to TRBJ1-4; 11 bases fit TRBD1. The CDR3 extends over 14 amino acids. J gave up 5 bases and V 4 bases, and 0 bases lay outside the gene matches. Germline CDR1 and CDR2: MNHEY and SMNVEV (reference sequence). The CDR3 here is CASSWTGGNEKLFF. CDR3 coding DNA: TGTGCCAGCAGTTGGACAGGGGGCAATGAAAAACTGTTTTTT.

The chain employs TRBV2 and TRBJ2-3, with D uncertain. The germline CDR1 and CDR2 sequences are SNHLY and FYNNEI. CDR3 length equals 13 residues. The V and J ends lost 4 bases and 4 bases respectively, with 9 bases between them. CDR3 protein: CASSADLPDTQYF. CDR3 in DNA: TGTGCCAGCAGTGCGGACCTCCCAGATACGCAGTATTTT.

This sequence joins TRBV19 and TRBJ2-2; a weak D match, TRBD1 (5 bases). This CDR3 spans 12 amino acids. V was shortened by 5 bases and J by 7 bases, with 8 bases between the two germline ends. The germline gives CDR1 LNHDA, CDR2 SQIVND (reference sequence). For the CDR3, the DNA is TGTGCCAGTAGTCGACAGTACGGGGAGCTGTTTTTT. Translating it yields CASSRQYGELFF. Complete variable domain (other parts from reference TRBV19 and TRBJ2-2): DGGITQSPKYLFRKEGQNVTLSCEQNLNHDAMYWYRQDPGQGLRLIYYSQIVNDFQKGDIAEGYSVSREKKESFPLTVTSAQKNPTAFYLCASSRQYGELFFGEGSRLTVL.

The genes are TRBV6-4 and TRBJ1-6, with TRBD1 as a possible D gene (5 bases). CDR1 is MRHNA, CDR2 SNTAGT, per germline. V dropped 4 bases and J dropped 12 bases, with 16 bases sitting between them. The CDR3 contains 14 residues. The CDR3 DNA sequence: TGTGCCAGCAGTGTAGAGTCAGGGAGCCTACCCCTCCACTTT. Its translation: CASSVESGSLPLHF.

This CDR3 is CASSGQGEGEKLFF. The CDR3 coding sequence is TGTGCCAGCAGTGGACAGGGGGAAGGAGAAAAACTGTTTTTT. The chain is built from TRBV2 and TRBJ1-4, with 9 bases matching TRBD1. V gave up 4 bases and J gave up 8 bases; unmatched junction bases: 5. There are 14 residues in the CDR3. Germline CDR1 and CDR2: SNHLY and FYNNEI.

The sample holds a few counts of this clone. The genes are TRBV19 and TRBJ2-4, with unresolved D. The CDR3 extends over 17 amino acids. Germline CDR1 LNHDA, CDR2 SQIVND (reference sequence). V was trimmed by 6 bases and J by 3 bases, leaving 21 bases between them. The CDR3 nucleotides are TGTGCCAGTAGCCCGTTACGATCACTTGGTGGCAAAAACATTCAGTACTTC. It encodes CASSPLRSLGGKNIQYF.

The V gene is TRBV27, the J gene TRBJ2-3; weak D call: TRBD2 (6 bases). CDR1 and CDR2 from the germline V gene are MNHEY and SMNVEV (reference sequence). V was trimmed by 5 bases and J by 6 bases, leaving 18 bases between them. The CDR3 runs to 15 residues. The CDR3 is CASSPSIGRSDTQYF. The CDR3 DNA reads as TGTGCCAGCAGTCCTTCGATCGGGAGATCGGATACGCAGTATTTT.

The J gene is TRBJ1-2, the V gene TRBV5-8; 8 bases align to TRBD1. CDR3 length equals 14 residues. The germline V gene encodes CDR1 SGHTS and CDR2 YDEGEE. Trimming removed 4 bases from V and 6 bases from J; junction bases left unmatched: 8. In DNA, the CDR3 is TGTGCCAGCAGCCCGGACAGGGAGTATCATGGCTACACCTTC. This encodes CASSPDREYHGYTF.

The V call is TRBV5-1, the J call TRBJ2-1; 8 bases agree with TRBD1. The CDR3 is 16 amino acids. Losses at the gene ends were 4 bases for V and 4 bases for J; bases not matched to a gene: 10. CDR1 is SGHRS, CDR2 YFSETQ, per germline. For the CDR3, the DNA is TGCGCCAGCAGCGACGGAGGACAGGGCCGATACAATGAGCAGTTCTTC. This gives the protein CASSDGGQGRYNEQFF.

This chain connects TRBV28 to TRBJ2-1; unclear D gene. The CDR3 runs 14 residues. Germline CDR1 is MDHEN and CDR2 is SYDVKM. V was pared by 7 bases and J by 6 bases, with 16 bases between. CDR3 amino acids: CASTGTFSSNEQFF. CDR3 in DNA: TGTGCCAGCACCGGAACATTTTCGAGCAATGAGCAGTTCTTC.

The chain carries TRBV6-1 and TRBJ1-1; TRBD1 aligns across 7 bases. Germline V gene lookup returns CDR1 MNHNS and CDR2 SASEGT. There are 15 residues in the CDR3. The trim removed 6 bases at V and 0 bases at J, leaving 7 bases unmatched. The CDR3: CASSRGGPMNTEAFF. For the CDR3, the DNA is TGTGCCAGCAGCAGGGGGGGCCCGATGAACACTGAAGCTTTCTTT.

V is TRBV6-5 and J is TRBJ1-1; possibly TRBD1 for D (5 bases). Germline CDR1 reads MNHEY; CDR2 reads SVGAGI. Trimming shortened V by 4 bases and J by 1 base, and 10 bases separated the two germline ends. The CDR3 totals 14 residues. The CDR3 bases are TGTGCCAGCAGTTCCGCGACAGCGAACACTGAAGCTTTCTTT. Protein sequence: CASSSATANTEAFF.

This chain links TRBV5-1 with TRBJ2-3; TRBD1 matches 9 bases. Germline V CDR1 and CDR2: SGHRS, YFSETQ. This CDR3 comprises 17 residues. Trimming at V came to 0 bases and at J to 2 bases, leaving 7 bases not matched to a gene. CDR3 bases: TGCGCCAGCAGCTTGGCGGGGGACAGGGCTCTCACAGATACGCAGTATTTT. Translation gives CASSLAGDRALTDTQYF.